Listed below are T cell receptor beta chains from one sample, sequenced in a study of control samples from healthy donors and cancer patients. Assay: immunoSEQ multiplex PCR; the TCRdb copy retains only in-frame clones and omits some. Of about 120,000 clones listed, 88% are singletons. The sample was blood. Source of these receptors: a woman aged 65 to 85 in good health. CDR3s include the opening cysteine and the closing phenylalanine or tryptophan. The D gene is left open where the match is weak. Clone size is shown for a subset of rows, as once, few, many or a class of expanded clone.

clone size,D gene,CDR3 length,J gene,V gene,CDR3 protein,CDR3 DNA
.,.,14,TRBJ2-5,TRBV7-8,CASSLGHSQETQYF,TGTGCCAGCAGCCTGGGACACTCCCAAGAGACCCAGTACTTC
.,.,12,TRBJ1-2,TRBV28,CASRGQPYGYTF,TGTGCCAGCAGAGGACAGCCATATGGCTACACCTTC
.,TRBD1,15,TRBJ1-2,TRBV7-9,CASSSAGTGGFGYTF,TGTGCCAGCAGCTCGGCCGGGACAGGGGGCTTTGGCTACACCTTC
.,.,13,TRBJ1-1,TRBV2,CAISTATNTEAFF,TGTGCCATCTCGACAGCAACGAACACTGAAGCTTTCTTT
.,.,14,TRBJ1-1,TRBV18,CASSPNTGYTEAFF,TGTGCCAGCTCACCTAATACAGGGTACACTGAAGCTTTCTTT
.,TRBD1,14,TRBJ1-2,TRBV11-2,CASSPRTGNYGYTF,TGTGCCAGCAGCCCCAGGACAGGGAACTATGGCTACACCTTC
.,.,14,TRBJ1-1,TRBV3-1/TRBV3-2,CASSQDLGNTEAFF,TGTGCCAGCAGCCAAGATCTGGGGAACACTGAAGCTTTCTTT
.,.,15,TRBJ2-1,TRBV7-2,CASSLVAGADNEQFF,TGTGCCAGCAGCTTAGTGGCGGGGGCGGACAATGAGCAGTTCTTC
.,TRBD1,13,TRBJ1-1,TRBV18,CASSPQGQAEAFF,TGTGCCAGCTCACCCCAGGGACAGGCTGAAGCTTTCTTT
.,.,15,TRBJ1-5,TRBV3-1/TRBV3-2,CASSQDLFGNQPQHF,TGTGCCAGCAGCCAAGACCTATTTGGGAATCAGCCCCAGCATTTT
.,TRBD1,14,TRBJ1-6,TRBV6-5,CASRIDRGSSPLHF,TGTGCCAGCAGAATAGACAGGGGGAGTTCACCCCTCCACTTT
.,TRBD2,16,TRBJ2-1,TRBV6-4,CASSDGTSITYNEQFF,TGTGCCAGCAGTGACGGGACTAGCATTACCTACAATGAGCAGTTCTTC
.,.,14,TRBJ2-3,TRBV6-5,CASSYLWGTDTQYF,TGTGCCAGCAGTTATCTGTGGGGCACAGATACGCAGTATTTT
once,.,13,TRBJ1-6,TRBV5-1,CASSYRENSPLHF,TGCGCCAGCAGCTATCGAGAGAATTCACCCCTCCACTTT
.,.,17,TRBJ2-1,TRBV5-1,CASSLAGRSSSYNEQFF,TGCGCCAGCAGCTTGGCCGGACGATCTAGCTCCTACAATGAGCAGTTCTTC
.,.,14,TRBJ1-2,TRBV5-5,CASSGERGVHGYTF,TGTGCCAGCAGCGGAGAACGGGGGGTCCACGGCTACACCTTC
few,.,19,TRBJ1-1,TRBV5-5,CASSLSRDGTRLGNTEAFF,TGTGCCAGCAGCTTGTCCCGGGACGGGACCCGCCTCGGGAACACTGAAGCTTTCTTT
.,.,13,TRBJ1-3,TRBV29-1,CSVWTAGGNTIYF,TGCAGCGTTTGGACAGCTGGAGGAAACACCATATATTTT
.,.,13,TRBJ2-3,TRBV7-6,CASSLGAGGGQYF,TGTGCCAGCAGCTTAGGGGCAGGGGGAGGGCAGTATTTT
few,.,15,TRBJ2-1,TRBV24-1,CATRNQGSPYNEQFF,TGTGCCACCAGAAATCAGGGGTCCCCTTACAATGAGCAGTTCTTC
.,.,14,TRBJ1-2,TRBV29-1,CSVDVQGWAGGYTF,TGCAGCGTTGACGTTCAGGGGTGGGCGGGGGGCTACACCTTC
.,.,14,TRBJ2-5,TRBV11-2,CASSFSALGETQYF,TGTGCCAGCAGCTTTAGCGCCCTGGGAGAGACCCAGTACTTC
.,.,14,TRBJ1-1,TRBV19,CASSSRDRDLNAFF,TGTGCCAGTAGTTCACGGGACCGTGATCTGAACGCTTTCTTT
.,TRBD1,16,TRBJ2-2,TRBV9,CASSVEGQGAGGELFF,TGTGCCAGCAGCGTAGAGGGACAGGGGGCGGGCGGGGAGCTGTTTTTT
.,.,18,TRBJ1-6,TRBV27,CASSLSGDLPSRNSPLHF,TGTGCCAGCAGTTTATCGGGGGACCTGCCTTCCCGTAATTCACCCCTCCACTTT
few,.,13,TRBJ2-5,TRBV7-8,CASSAGFQETQYF,TGTGCCAGCAGCGCGGGATTTCAAGAGACCCAGTACTTC
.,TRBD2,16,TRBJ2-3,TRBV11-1,CASSLVVAGDQISQYF,TGTGCCAGCAGCTTAGTGGTAGCGGGGGACCAGATATCGCAGTATTTT
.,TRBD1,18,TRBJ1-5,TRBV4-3,CASSRERTGPYSNQPQHF,TGCGCCAGCAGCCGGGAACGGACAGGACCCTATAGCAATCAGCCCCAGCATTTT
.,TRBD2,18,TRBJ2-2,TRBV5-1,CASSLGLAGGLDTGELFF,TGCGCCAGCAGCTTGGGACTAGCGGGGGGCTTGGACACCGGGGAGCTGTTTTTT
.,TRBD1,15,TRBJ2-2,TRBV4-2,CASSARQGGTGELFF,TGTGCCAGCAGCGCCCGACAGGGGGGTACCGGGGAGCTGTTTTTT
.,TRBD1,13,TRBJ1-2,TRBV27,CASSYRGSYGYTF,TGTGCCAGCAGTTACAGGGGAAGCTATGGCTACACCTTC
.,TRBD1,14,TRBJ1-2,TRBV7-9,CASSLEDRAGGYTF,TGTGCCAGCAGCTTAGAGGACAGGGCTGGAGGCTACACCTTC
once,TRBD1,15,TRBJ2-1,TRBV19,CASSRAPTGAYEQFF,TGTGCCAGTAGCCGAGCCCCCACAGGGGCGTATGAGCAGTTCTTC
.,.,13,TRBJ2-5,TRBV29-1,CSVGGGTQETQYF,TGCAGCGTTGGAGGGGGGACCCAAGAGACCCAGTACTTC
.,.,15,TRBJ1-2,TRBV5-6,CASSPKQGIRSGYTF,TGTGCCAGCAGTCCCAAACAGGGAATACGTAGTGGCTACACCTTC
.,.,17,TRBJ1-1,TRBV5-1,CASSSQRGGGYNTEAFF,TGCGCCAGCAGCTCCCAACGGGGAGGGGGGTATAACACTGAAGCTTTCTTT
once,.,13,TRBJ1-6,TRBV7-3,CASSVGRNSPLHF,TGTGCCAGCAGCGTCGGACGGAATTCACCCCTCCACTTT
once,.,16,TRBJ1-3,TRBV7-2,CASSMYPGQAGNTIYF,TGTGCCAGCAGCATGTACCCGGGACAAGCAGGAAACACCATATATTTT
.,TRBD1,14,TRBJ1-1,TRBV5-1,CASSSPDRGGEAFF,TGCGCCAGCAGCTCGCCTGACAGGGGGGGTGAAGCTTTCTTT
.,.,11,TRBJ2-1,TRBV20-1,CSASSPNEQFF,TGCAGTGCTAGTTCCCCCAATGAGCAGTTCTTC
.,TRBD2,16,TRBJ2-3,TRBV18,CASSPRTSGAQDTQYF,TGTGCCAGCTCACCCCGGACTAGCGGGGCACAAGATACGCAGTATTTT